The present T cell receptor beta chain was sequenced within a study of T cell responses to AZD1222 COVID-19 vaccine (dated by TCRdb to about 2021). Broadly, across the study: A total of more than 230 trial participants underwent TCR sequencing, of whom approximately 200 had received two doses of AZD1222 and roughly 26 had received two doses of the MenACWY control vaccine. Trial participants were enrolled by age into subgroups of 18-55, 56-69 and 70-plus years, and 148, 28 and 57 TCR-sequenced participants, respectively, were included in these subgroups. The investigation overall reported the following: Most participants were white British and females outnumbered males, and the authors suggested that clonal diversity may have been underestimated. In the small 56-69-year group, the increase in depth fell short of significance, most likely because of low power. The vaccine-associated CD4 TCRs covered the entire spike protein, and the dominant responses fell in regions 160-218 and 743-854. Epitopes outside the regions mutated in the B.1.351 and B.1.1.7 variants were reportedly recognized by nearly half of the unique spike-specific TCRs. Conclusions about previously exposed vaccinees were limited because only six AZD1222 recipients were SARS-CoV-2 seropositive at baseline. No day 14 peak-response samples were available, so repertoires were characterized only after the peak T cell response. After two AZD1222 doses, spike-specific TCR breadth and depth were significantly higher than at day 0 and than in MenACWY recipients.

This specimen's time point label, per the study, means: about 28 days (+/-7) after the second vaccine dose. Because spike-specific TCR depth and breadth did not differ between the two schedules, AZD1222 recipients who got a second dose at roughly 4 weeks were pooled with those who got a second dose at roughly 12 weeks. Vaccinee samples came from UK trials COV001 and COV002, including a single-blind randomized controlled phase 2/3 trial of AZD1222 (ChAdOx1 nCoV-19) in healthy adults. For TCRbeta chain sequencing, PBMC samples from trial participants were taken at day 0 and at day 28 after the second dose. Regarding this clone: Its antigen remains unidentified. Per-base quality was not reported, and no clone a single base away is much larger than it.

The CDR3 regions of human TCRbeta chains were analyzed by immunosequencing. As for the authors' bioinformatics: Repertoire TCRs were matched against a reference library of SARS-CoV-2-specific TCRs generated with the MIRA antigen-specificity platform. Breadth meant the fraction of unique TCRs that were SARS-CoV-2-associated, whereas depth meant the fraction of total T cells that were SARS-CoV-2-associated. Using the MIRA data, each spike-specific TCR was mapped to the spike region that the TCR reacts to and placed in a CD4 or CD8 class. Log10-transformed breadth and depth values were compared by one-way ANOVA with Sidak's multiple comparisons tests. TCRdb took over this immuneACCESS table, retaining in-frame rearrangements with V and J assigned. Such tables are incomplete; in checked studies, under half of the missing clones stem from an unresolved V gene, and the remainder is unexplained. V, J and clone size were drawn from that table, and D and trimming were deduced from the DNA. This sample has tens of thousands of clones in its table, and 81% of those were observed once. The biggest ten clones account for 26% of the sample.

This clonotype was sampled from an adult who received the AZD1222 COVID-19 vaccine. The material sequenced was peripheral blood, taken 28 days after the second AZD1222 dose.

In nucleotides, the sequence is TGTGCCAGCAGCTTAGTACAGGGGGGGACCCTTGCCAAAAACATTCAGTACTTC. Its protein reads: CASSLVQGGTLAKNIQYF. The sequence is built from TRBV7-2 and TRBJ2-4; TRBD1 is a possible D gene, resting on 8 matching bases. V is reduced by 1 base and J by 1 base, leaving a spacing of 17 bases between them. The germline V gene supplies CDR1 SGHTA and CDR2 FQGNSA. The CDR3 contains 18 residues, cysteine and phenylalanine counted. Only the CDR3 part of the read is kept: 54 bases, read in frame from the first base.